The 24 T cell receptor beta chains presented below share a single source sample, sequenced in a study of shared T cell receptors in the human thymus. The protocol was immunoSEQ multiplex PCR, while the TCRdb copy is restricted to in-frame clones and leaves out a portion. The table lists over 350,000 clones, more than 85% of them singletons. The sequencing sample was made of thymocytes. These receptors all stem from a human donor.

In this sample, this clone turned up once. CDR3 in amino acids: CASSLIVFNGELFF. The CDR3 DNA is TGTGCCAGCAGCTTAATCGTCTTCAACGGGGAGCTGTTTTTT. V is TRBV7-9 and J is TRBJ2-2; D is uncertain. Trimming cost V 2 bases and J 7 bases, with 11 bases left between them. The CDR3 covers 14 residues. Per germline, CDR1 SEHNR and CDR2 FQNEAQ (reference sequence).

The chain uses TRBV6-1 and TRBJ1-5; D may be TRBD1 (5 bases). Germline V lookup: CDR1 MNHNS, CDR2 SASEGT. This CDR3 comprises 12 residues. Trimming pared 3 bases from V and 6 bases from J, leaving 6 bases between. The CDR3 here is CASSDGGQPQHF. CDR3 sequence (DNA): TGTGCCAGCAGTGACGGGGGTCAGCCCCAGCATTTT.

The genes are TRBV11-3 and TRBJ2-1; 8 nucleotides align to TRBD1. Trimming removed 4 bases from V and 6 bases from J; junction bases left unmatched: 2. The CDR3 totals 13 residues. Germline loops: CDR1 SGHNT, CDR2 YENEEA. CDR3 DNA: TGTGCCAGCAGCTCAACAGGGGGCAATGAGCAGTTCTTC. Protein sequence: CASSSTGGNEQFF. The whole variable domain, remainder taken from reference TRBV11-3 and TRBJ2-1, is EAGVVQSPRYKIIEKKQPVAFWCNPISGHNTLYWYLQNLGQGPELLIRYENEEAVDDSQLPKDRFSAERLKGVDSTLKIQPAELGDSAVYLCASSSTGGNEQFFGPGTRLTVL.

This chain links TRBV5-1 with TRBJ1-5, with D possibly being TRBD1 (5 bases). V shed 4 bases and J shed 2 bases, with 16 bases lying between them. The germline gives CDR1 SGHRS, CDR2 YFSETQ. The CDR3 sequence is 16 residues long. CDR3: CASSPGGGSGNQPQHF. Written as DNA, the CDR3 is TGCGCCAGCAGCCCGGGCGGGGGTAGTGGCAATCAGCCCCAGCATTTT. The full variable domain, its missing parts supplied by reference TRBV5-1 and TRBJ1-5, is KAGVTQTPRYLIKTRGQQVTLSCSPISGHRSVSWYQQTPGQGLQFLFEYFSETQRNKGNFPGRFSGRQFSNSRSEMNVSTLELGDSALYLCASSPGGGSGNQPQHFGDGTRLSIL.

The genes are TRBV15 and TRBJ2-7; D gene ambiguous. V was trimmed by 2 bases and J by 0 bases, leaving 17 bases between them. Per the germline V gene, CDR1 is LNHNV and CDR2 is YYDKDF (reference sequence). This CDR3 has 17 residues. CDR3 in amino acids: CATSRRPGGPFSYEQYF. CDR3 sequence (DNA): TGTGCCACCAGCAGACGTCCAGGCGGTCCCTTCTCCTACGAGCAGTACTTC.

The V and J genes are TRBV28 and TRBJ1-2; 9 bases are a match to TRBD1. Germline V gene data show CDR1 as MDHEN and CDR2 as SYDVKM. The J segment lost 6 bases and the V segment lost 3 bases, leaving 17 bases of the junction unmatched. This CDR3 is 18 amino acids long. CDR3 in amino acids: CASSFGDHRGPRVNGYTF. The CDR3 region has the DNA TGTGCCAGCAGTTTCGGGGACCACAGGGGGCCAAGGGTCAATGGCTACACCTTC.

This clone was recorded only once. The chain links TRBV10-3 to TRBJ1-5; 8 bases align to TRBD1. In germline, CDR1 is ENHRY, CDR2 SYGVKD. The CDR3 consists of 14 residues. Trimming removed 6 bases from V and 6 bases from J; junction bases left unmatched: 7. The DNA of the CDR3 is TGTGCCATCAGCTCCGACAGGGGACTTCAGCCCCAGCATTTT. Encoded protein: CAISSDRGLQPQHF.

In DNA, the CDR3 is TGTGCCAGCAGCTGGCGACAGGGGAACGAGCAGTACTTC. Translated, it gives CASSWRQGNEQYF. The chain combines TRBV5-8 with TRBJ2-7; 8 positions match TRBD1. The CDR3 totals 13 residues. Germline CDR1 reads SGHTS; CDR2 reads YDEGEE. The junction had 4 bases not matched to a gene; V was cut back by 3 bases and J by 5 bases. Using reference TRBV5-8 and TRBJ2-7 for the parts outside the CDR3, the full variable domain is EAGVTQSPTHLIKTRGQQATLRCSPISGHTSVYWYQQALGLGLQFLLWYDEGEERNRGNFPPRFSGRQFPNYSSELNVNALELEDSALYLCASSWRQGNEQYFGPGTRLTVT.

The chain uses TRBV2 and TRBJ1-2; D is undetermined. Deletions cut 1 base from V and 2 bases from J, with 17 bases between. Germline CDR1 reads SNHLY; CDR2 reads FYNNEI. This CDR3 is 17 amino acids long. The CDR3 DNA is TGTGCCAGCAGTGAAGGAACCCCGACAAGAGGGAACTATGGCTACACCTTC. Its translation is CASSEGTPTRGNYGYTF.

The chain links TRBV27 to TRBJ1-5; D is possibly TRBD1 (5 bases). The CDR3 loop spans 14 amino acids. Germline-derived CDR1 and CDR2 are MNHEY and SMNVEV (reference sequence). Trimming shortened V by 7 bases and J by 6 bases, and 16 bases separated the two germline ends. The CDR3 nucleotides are TGTGCCAGCACCCCCGAGCCGGGGGGTCAGCCCCAGCATTTT. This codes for CASTPEPGGQPQHF.

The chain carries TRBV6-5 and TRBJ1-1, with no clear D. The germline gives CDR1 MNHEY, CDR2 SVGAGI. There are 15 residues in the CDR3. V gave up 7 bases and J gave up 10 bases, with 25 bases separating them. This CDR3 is CASTPSVVELARAFF. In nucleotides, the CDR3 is TGTGCCAGCACCCCCTCGGTAGTAGAGCTCGCCAGAGCTTTCTTT.

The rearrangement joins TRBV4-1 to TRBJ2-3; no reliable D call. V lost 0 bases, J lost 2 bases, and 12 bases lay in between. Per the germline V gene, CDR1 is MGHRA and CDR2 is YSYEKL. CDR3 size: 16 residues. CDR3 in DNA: TGCGCCAGCAGCCAAGATCCCTTGGCGGCCACAGATACGCAGTATTTT. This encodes CASSQDPLAATDTQYF.

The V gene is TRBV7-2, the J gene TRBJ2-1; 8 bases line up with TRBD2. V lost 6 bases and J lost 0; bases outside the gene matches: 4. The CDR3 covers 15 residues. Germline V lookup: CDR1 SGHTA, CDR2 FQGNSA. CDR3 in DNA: TGTGCCAGCAGACTAAGCGGGAGCTCCTACAATGAGCAGTTCTTC. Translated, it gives CASRLSGSSYNEQFF.

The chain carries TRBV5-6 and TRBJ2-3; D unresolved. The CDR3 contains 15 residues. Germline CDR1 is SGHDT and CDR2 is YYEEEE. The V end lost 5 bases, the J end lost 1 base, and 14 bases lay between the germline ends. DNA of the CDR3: TGTGCCAGCAGTCTCGAGGTAGACGGCACAGATACGCAGTATTTT. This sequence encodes CASSLEVDGTDTQYF.

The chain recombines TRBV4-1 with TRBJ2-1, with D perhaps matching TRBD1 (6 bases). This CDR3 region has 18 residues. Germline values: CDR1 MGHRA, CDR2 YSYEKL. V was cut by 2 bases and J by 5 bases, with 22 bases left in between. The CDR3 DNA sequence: TGCGCCAGCAGCCAATCCCTCGAGGGGGAGTCCACACACAATGAGCAGTTCTTC. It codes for CASSQSLEGESTHNEQFF.

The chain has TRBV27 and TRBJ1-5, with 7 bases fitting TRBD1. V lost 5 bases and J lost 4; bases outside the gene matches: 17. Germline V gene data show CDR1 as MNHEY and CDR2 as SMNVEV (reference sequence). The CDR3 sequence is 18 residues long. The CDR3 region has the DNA TGTGCCAGCAGTCATTTGGGGTCTCTACAGGGGAGGAATCAGCCCCAGCATTTT. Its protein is CASSHLGSLQGRNQPQHF.

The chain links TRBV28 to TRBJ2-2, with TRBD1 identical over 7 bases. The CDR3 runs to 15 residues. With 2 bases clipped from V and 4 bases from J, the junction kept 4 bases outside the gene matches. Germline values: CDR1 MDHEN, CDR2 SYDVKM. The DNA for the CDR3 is TGTGCCAGCAGTTTAGGGACAGTGACCACCGGGGAGCTGTTTTTT. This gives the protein CASSLGTVTTGELFF. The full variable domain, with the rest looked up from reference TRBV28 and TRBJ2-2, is DVKVTQSSRYLVKRTGEKVFLECVQDMDHENMFWYRQDPGLGLRLIYFSYDVKMKEKGDIPEGYSVSREKKERFSLILESASTNQTSMYLCASSLGTVTTGELFFGEGSRLTVL.

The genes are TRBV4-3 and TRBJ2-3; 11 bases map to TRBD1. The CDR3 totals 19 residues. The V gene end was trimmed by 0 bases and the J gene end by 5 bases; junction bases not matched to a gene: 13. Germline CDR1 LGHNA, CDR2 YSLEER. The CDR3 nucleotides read TGCGCCAGCAGCCAAGAGGGGACAGGGGGTGACCGGAGGAGAGATACGCAGTATTTT. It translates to CASSQEGTGGDRRRDTQYF.

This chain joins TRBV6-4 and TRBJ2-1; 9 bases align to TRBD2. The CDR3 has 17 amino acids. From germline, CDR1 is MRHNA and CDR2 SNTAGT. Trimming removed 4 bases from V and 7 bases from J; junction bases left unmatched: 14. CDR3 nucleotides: TGTGCCAGCAGTGTATACGGCGGGAGGGACTCTAGTAATGAGCAGTTCTTC. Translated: CASSVYGGRDSSNEQFF.

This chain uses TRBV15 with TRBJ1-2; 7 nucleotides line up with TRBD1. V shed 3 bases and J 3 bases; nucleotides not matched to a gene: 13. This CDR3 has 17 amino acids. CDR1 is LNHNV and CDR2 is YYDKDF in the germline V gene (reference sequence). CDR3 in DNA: TGTGCCACCAGCAGCGACAGGGTCCTCTCTCTCGACTATGGCTACACCTTC. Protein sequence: CATSSDRVLSLDYGYTF.

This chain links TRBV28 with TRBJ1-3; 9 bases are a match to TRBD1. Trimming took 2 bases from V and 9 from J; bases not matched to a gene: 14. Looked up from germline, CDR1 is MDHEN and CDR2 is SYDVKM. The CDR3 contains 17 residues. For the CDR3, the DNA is TGTGCCAGCAGTTTAAGAAGCGGACAGGGGTTTCTCGTCACCATATATTTT. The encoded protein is CASSLRSGQGFLVTIYF. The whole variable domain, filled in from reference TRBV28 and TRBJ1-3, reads DVKVTQSSRYLVKRTGEKVFLECVQDMDHENMFWYRQDPGLGLRLIYFSYDVKMKEKGDIPEGYSVSREKKERFSLILESASTNQTSMYLCASSLRSGQGFLVTIYFGEGSWLTVV.

The DNA of the CDR3 is TGTGCCAGTCACAGGATCTGCACAGATACGCAGTATTTT. Translation gives CASHRICTDTQYF. The chain combines TRBV28 with TRBJ2-3, with TRBD1 as a possible D gene (5 bases). The ends were cut back, 9 bases at V and 1 base at J, with 11 bases in the middle. The CDR3 runs to 13 residues. Germline CDR1 MDHEN, CDR2 SYDVKM.

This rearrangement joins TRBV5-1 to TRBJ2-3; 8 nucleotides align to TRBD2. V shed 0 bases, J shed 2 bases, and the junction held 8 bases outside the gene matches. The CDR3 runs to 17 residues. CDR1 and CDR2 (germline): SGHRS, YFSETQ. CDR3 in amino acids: CASSLEGTRSATDTQYF. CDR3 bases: TGCGCCAGCAGCTTGGAGGGGACTAGATCGGCCACAGATACGCAGTATTTT.

CDR3: CANQGRNSYEQYF. The CDR3 DNA reads TGTGCCAACCAGGGACGGAACTCCTACGAGCAGTACTTC. The chain combines TRBV2 with TRBJ2-7; perhaps D is TRBD1 or TRBD2 (5 bases each). Trimming left V 10 bases short and J 0 bases short, with 13 bases between. Germline V gene lookup returns CDR1 SNHLY and CDR2 FYNNEI. The CDR3 extends over 13 amino acids.